These T cell receptor beta chains were read from a single sample in a study of vaccination and CD4 T cells after COVID-19. TCRdb reprocessed the PCR reads with MiXCR, giving one entry per CDR3 protein. The data contain more than 13,000 distinct CDR3 sequences, 53% of them singletons. No cognate antigen is known for these TCRs. This specimen was CD4+ T cells from blood, cultured in vitro, taken before SARS-CoV-2 vaccination. Source of these receptors: a human donor who had recovered from COVID-19. The CDR3 runs from the conserved cysteine through the conserved F or W. The order of the fields is V gene, clone size, D gene, J gene, CDR3 DNA, CDR3 protein. D genes are given only for firm matches. Only part of the rows carry a size: once, few, many, or a class if the clone is expanded.

v_gene: TRBV7-2; abundance: few; d_gene: .; j_gene: TRBJ2-3; CDR3nt: TGTGCCAGCAGCTTAGCTCCGACAGGCACAGATACGCAGTATTTT; CDR3aa: CASSLAPTGTDTQYF
v_gene: TRBV20-1; abundance: .; d_gene: .; j_gene: TRBJ1-1; CDR3nt: TGCAGTGCTCCACGCGGGCGGGACACTGAAGCTTTCTTT; CDR3aa: CSAPRGRDTEAFF
v_gene: TRBV6-1; abundance: .; d_gene: TRBD1; j_gene: TRBJ1-2; CDR3nt: TGTGCCAGCAGTCGAGACAGGGCTAGAGACTATGGCTACACCTTC; CDR3aa: CASSRDRARDYGYTF
v_gene: TRBV5-4; abundance: few; d_gene: .; j_gene: TRBJ1-6; CDR3nt: TGTGCCAGCAGCTTAGTAAATTCACCCCTCCACTTT; CDR3aa: CASSLVNSPLHF
v_gene: TRBV24-1; abundance: few; d_gene: TRBD1; j_gene: TRBJ2-3; CDR3nt: TGTGCCACCAGTGACCCCATCCCAGGGGGCAAAACAGATACGCAGTATTTT; CDR3aa: CATSDPIPGGKTDTQYF
v_gene: TRBV7-6; abundance: .; d_gene: TRBD2; j_gene: TRBJ2-1; CDR3nt: TGTGCCAGCAGCTTAGTTCGGACTAGCGGGAGTGCATACAATGAGCAGTTCTTC; CDR3aa: CASSLVRTSGSAYNEQFF
v_gene: TRBV20-1; abundance: few; d_gene: .; j_gene: TRBJ1-3; CDR3nt: TGCAGTGTCCTCTACGGGGGCGGGGACACCATATATTTT; CDR3aa: CSVLYGGGDTIYF
v_gene: TRBV25-1; abundance: .; d_gene: .; j_gene: TRBJ1-1; CDR3nt: TGTGCCAGCAGTGGTCAGAGGAACACTGAAGCTTTCTTT; CDR3aa: CASSGQRNTEAFF
v_gene: TRBV4-2; abundance: .; d_gene: .; j_gene: TRBJ1-1; CDR3nt: TGTGCCAGCAGCCCGATTGGTCGGGGGGACACTGAAGCTTTCTTT; CDR3aa: CASSPIGRGDTEAFF
v_gene: TRBV6-2/TRBV6-3; abundance: .; d_gene: .; j_gene: TRBJ1-5; CDR3nt: TGTGCCAGCAGTTACACAGGCAATCAGCCCCAGCATTTT; CDR3aa: CASSYTGNQPQHF
v_gene: TRBV20-1; abundance: .; d_gene: .; j_gene: TRBJ2-5; CDR3nt: TGCAGTGCTTTATACTCGAACCAAGAGACCCAGTACTTC; CDR3aa: CSALYSNQETQYF
v_gene: TRBV12-3/TRBV12-4; abundance: .; d_gene: TRBD1; j_gene: TRBJ2-2; CDR3nt: TGTGCCAGCAGAAGGGACAGAACCGGGGAGCTGTTTTTT; CDR3aa: CASRRDRTGELFF
v_gene: TRBV7-6; abundance: .; d_gene: TRBD1; j_gene: TRBJ1-2; CDR3nt: TGTGCCAGCAGCTTAGTTCTCTTCCGGACAGGCCTTCCTTCATATGGCTACACCTTC; CDR3aa: CASSLVLFRTGLPSYGYTF
v_gene: TRBV7-9; abundance: .; d_gene: .; j_gene: TRBJ1-2; CDR3nt: TGTGCCAGCAGCCCCCCCGGTAACTATGGCTACACCTTC; CDR3aa: CASSPPGNYGYTF
v_gene: TRBV7-2; abundance: .; d_gene: .; j_gene: TRBJ1-1; CDR3nt: TGTGCCAGCAGCGCCTACCACAGGTACGACACTGAAGCTTTCTTT; CDR3aa: CASSAYHRYDTEAFF
v_gene: TRBV5-4; abundance: .; d_gene: .; j_gene: TRBJ2-1; CDR3nt: TGTGCCAGCAGCCCCTCGGGACGGTCCACTTCCTACAATGAGCAGTTCTTC; CDR3aa: CASSPSGRSTSYNEQFF
v_gene: TRBV5-1; abundance: .; d_gene: .; j_gene: TRBJ1-1; CDR3nt: TGCGCCAGCAGCTTCGCCAGAACGAACACTGAAGCTTTCTTT; CDR3aa: CASSFARTNTEAFF
v_gene: TRBV7-9; abundance: .; d_gene: .; j_gene: TRBJ2-6; CDR3nt: TGTGCCAGCAGCTTAGTAAACGCTCCGCCGAATAACTTTTTCTCTGGGGCCAACGTCCTGACTTTC; CDR3aa: CASSLVNAPPNNFFSGANVLTF
v_gene: TRBV19; abundance: .; d_gene: .; j_gene: TRBJ1-5; CDR3nt: TGTGCCAGTAGGGAAACAGGACCTTATAGCAATCAGCCCCAGCATTTT; CDR3aa: CASRETGPYSNQPQHF